Shown below are 26 T cell receptor beta chains from a single sample sequenced in a study of patients and donors after allogeneic stem cell transplantation. TCRdb re-analysed the RT-PCR reads in MiXCR, keeping a single row per CDR3 protein. The profile shows 57,000 or so distinct CDR3 sequences, about 14% of them singletons. Sequencing was carried out using blood, either unsorted or a sorted T cell fraction (not recorded which). These receptors were collected from a human donor who was either an allogeneic HSCT recipient or a stem cell or donor lymphocyte infusion donor (not recorded which). It is not recorded whose cells these are; they may come from a transplant donor.

As regards this clonotype: This sequence may be a read error, since a much larger clone differs from it by one base. The chain employs TRBV12-3 or TRBV12-4 and TRBJ1-5; D gene ambiguous. The CDR3 is 13 residues long. Between the trimmed V and J ends, which lost 3 bases and 8 bases, there was a span of 11 bases. The CDR3 reads CASSFPPGEPQHF. The CDR3 DNA reads as TGTGCCAGCAGTTTTCCCCCCGGTGAGCCCCAGCATTTT.

This sequence joins TRBV5-6 and TRBJ2-2; 13 bases are shared with TRBD2. The CDR3 loop spans 15 amino acids. CDR1 and CDR2 (germline): SGHDT, YYEEEE. After removal of 3 bases from V and 7 bases from J, the junction contained 3 bases not matched to a gene. CDR3 sequence reads: CASSWTSGRVGELFF. CDR3 DNA sequence: TGTGCCAGCAGCTGGACTAGCGGGAGAGTCGGGGAGCTGTTTTTT.

This sequence joins TRBV5-1 and TRBJ2-3, with TRBD1 matching over 8 bases. This CDR3 region has 17 residues. The junction had 11 bases not matched to a gene; V was cut back by 1 base and J by 4 bases. CDR1 and CDR2 (germline): SGHRS, YFSETQ. The CDR3 coding sequence is TGCGCCAGCAGCTTGAGACTCCAGGGGGCGGCGGCAGATACGCAGTATTTT. It is translated as CASSLRLQGAAADTQYF.

This chain connects TRBV20-1 to TRBJ2-2; perhaps TRBD1 as D (5 bases). This CDR3 has 15 amino acids. With 8 bases removed from V and 5 bases from J, the gap between germline ends came to 21 bases. Germline lookup yields CDR1 DFQATT and CDR2 SNEGSKA (reference sequence). The CDR3 loop reads CSTQGALGKTGELFF. The CDR3 DNA sequence: TGCAGTACCCAAGGGGCCCTAGGAAAGACCGGGGAGCTGTTTTTT.

This clonotype showed up just a few times. This chain connects TRBV6-1 to TRBJ1-2, with D unresolved. With 10 bases removed from V and 4 bases from J, the gap between germline ends came to 10 bases. Looked up from germline, CDR1 is MNHNS and CDR2 is SASEGT. The CDR3 has 11 residues. The CDR3 loop is CAILGSYGYTF. The CDR3 DNA reads as TGTGCCATTCTCGGGAGCTATGGCTACACCTTC.

The rearrangement joins TRBV27 to TRBJ2-5; D is ambiguous. The CDR3 spans 16 residues. V lost 4 bases, J lost 13 bases, and 28 bases lay in between. Germline CDR1 and CDR2: MNHEY and SMNVEV (reference sequence). Written as DNA, the CDR3 is TGTGCCAGCAGTTCGAACCGTCCGGCAAATCTTTTTTATCCGTACTTC. Residues: CASSSNRPANLFYPYF.

There are a few counts of this clonotype. The V and J genes are TRBV29-1 and TRBJ2-4; no definite D call. V dropped 3 bases and J dropped 7 bases, with 7 bases sitting between them. Germline V lookup: CDR1 SQVTM, CDR2 ANQGSEA. The CDR3 length is 11 residues. The CDR3, as DNA: TGCAGCGTTGAGGTAGATAACATTCAGTACTTC. Its translation: CSVEVDNIQYF.

This clonotype appeared many times. CDR3 coding DNA: TGTGCCAGCAGTTTATCTAGCCAGAGCTATGGCTACACCTTC. It encodes CASSLSSQSYGYTF. This sequence joins TRBV27 and TRBJ1-2; no reliable D call. CDR1 and CDR2 from the germline V gene are MNHEY and SMNVEV (reference sequence). The CDR3 consists of 14 residues. V lost 0 bases, J lost 4 bases, and 9 bases lay in between.

The chain links TRBV3-1 to TRBJ2-3; D might be TRBD2 (5 bases). CDR1 and CDR2 (germline): LGHDT, YNNKEL (reference sequence). V was cut by 2 bases and J by 0 bases, with 12 bases left in between. The CDR3 is 16 residues long. CDR3 in DNA: TGTGCCAGCAGCCAATGGTTTAGCGACAGCACAGATACGCAGTATTTT. This encodes CASSQWFSDSTDTQYF.

This clonotype came up many times. CDR3 protein: CASSRWTSSSNEQFF. CDR3 nucleotides: TGCGCCAGCAGCCGCTGGACTAGCTCAAGCAATGAGCAGTTCTTC. The chain joins TRBV5-1 to TRBJ2-1, with 8 positions matching TRBD2. The CDR3 length is 15 residues. Trimming took 4 bases from V and 6 from J; bases not matched to a gene: 9. Germline assignment: CDR1 SGHRS and CDR2 YFSETQ.

This clonotype was found a few times. The chain couples TRBV4-2 to TRBJ1-5, with TRBD1 as a possible D gene (6 bases). Trimming cost V 3 bases and J 1 base, with 28 bases left between them. CDR3 size: 21 residues. Germline loops: CDR1 LGHNA, CDR2 YNFKEQ. The DNA for the CDR3 is TGTGCCAGCAGCCACCCTTACTTAACAGGGAATACGTCGCAAAGCAATCAGCCCCAGCATTTT. Amino acids: CASSHPYLTGNTSQSNQPQHF.

As to this clonotype: A much larger clone lies a single base off, so this may be a read error. The rearrangement uses TRBV9 and TRBJ1-4; D is ambiguous. V gave up 4 bases and J gave up 8 bases, with 15 bases separating them. CDR1 and CDR2 from the germline V gene are SGDLS and YYNGEE. The CDR3 length is 14 residues. The CDR3 bases are TGTGCCAGCAGCTCACACCCCAGTCCGGAAAAACTGTTTTTT. The encoded protein is CASSSHPSPEKLFF.

In this sample, this clonotype turned up a few times. The genes are TRBV7-6 and TRBJ1-1; D is possibly TRBD1 (5 bases). V lost 5 bases and J lost 3, with 16 bases in between. This CDR3 comprises 15 residues. The V gene's germline CDR1 is SGHVS and CDR2 FNYEAQ. CDR3 bases: TGTGCCAGCAGCGCAGACCAGGGAGGGGACACTGAAGCTTTCTTT. It is translated as CASSADQGGDTEAFF.

About this clonotype itself: A much larger clone is a single base away; this may be a read error. Given the absence of the conserved phenylalanine or tryptophan at the CDR3 end, a read error is likely. The rearrangement links TRBV10-3 to TRBJ1-1; D is uncertain. The CDR3 loop spans 11 amino acids. Germline CDR1 ENHRY, CDR2 SYGVKD. Trimming stripped 0 bases from V and 11 bases from J, with 7 bases between. This chain's CDR3 is CAISESRAAFL. The CDR3 DNA is TGTGCCATCAGTGAGTCGAGGGCGGCTTTCTTG.

V is TRBV20-1 and J is TRBJ2-1, with TRBD1 identical over 8 bases. The CDR3 is 14 residues long. V was pared by 3 bases and J by 4 bases, with 5 bases of the junction left unmatched. Germline V gene data show CDR1 as DFQATT and CDR2 as SNEGSKA (reference sequence). Here the CDR3 reads CSASNQGAYNEQFF. CDR3 coding DNA: TGCAGTGCTAGTAACCAGGGGGCATACAATGAGCAGTTCTTC.

In its sample, this clonotype was seen a few times. The chain uses TRBV29-1 and TRBJ2-7; 9 nucleotides align to TRBD2. V shed 7 bases, J shed 6 bases, and the junction held 4 bases outside the gene matches. Germline V gene lookup returns CDR1 SQVTM and CDR2 ANQGSEA. The CDR3 spans 11 residues. CDR3 loop: CSAGTSSEQYF. CDR3 DNA: TGCAGCGCTGGGACTAGCAGCGAGCAGTACTTC.

V gene TRBV29-1 combines with J gene TRBJ2-1; 9 nucleotides match TRBD2. Germline values: CDR1 SQVTM, CDR2 ANQGSEA. This CDR3 comprises 16 residues. J gave up 6 bases and V 5 bases, and 14 bases lay outside the gene matches. The CDR3 loop is CSVIILAREGPNEQFF. The CDR3 DNA is TGCAGCGTTATCATTTTAGCGCGGGAGGGCCCCAATGAGCAGTTCTTC.

This clonotype was found many times. J is TRBJ1-2 and V is TRBV6-2 or TRBV6-3; TRBD1 might be the D (6 bases). The V end lost 0 bases, the J end lost 4 bases, and 12 bases lay between the germline ends. Looked up from germline, CDR1 is MNHEY and CDR2 is SVGEGT. This CDR3 has 15 amino acids. CDR3 DNA: TGTGCCAGCAGTTACTCAAGGACAGATGCCTATGGCTACACCTTC. Protein: CASSYSRTDAYGYTF.

This clonotype appeared a few times. V is TRBV2 and J is TRBJ1-2, with D tentatively TRBD1 (5 bases). V was clipped by 0 bases and J by 6 bases, with 17 bases between them. CDR1 is SNHLY, CDR2 FYNNEI, per germline. The CDR3 loop spans 16 amino acids. The CDR3 DNA sequence: TGTGCCAGCAGTGAAGCTCCCCTGGGGGGGTTGAATGGCTACACCTTC. Translated: CASSEAPLGGLNGYTF.

The chain has TRBV3-1 and TRBJ2-1, with D possibly being TRBD2 (6 bases). This CDR3 region has 13 residues. Deletions cut 3 bases from V and 7 bases from J, with 10 bases between. In germline, CDR1 is LGHDT, CDR2 YNNKEL (reference sequence). Here the CDR3 DNA reads TGTGCCAGCAGCCAGGGACTGTGGAATGAGCAGTTCTTC. It encodes CASSQGLWNEQFF.

The chain has TRBV27 and TRBJ1-5, with 7 positions matching TRBD1. The V and J ends lost 6 bases and 0 bases, in that order; junction bases with no gene match: 14. Germline loops: CDR1 MNHEY, CDR2 SMNVEV (reference sequence). This CDR3 spans 18 amino acids. The DNA of the CDR3 is TGTGCCAGCAGCCCAGGACAGGTTTACGGTTATAGCAATCAGCCCCAGCATTTT. Translated, it gives CASSPGQVYGYSNQPQHF.

This clonotype was recorded many times. J is TRBJ1-3 and V is TRBV6-1, with D perhaps TRBD1 (6 bases). Trimming left V 6 bases short and J 0 bases short, with 12 bases between. Germline CDR1 is MNHNS and CDR2 is SASEGT. This CDR3 is built from 15 residues. CDR3 nucleotide sequence: TGTGCCAGCAGAAAGGACAGCTCCTCTGGAAACACCATATATTTT. Residues: CASRKDSSSGNTIYF.

V gene TRBV27 combines with J gene TRBJ2-7, with D possibly being TRBD1 (6 bases). Per the germline V gene, CDR1 is MNHEY and CDR2 is SMNVEV (reference sequence). V was pared by 6 bases and J by 1 base, with 10 bases between. This CDR3 is 13 amino acids long. The CDR3 nucleotides read TGTGCCAGCAGGATTACAGGGTCCTACGAGCAGTACTTC. Amino acid sequence: CASRITGSYEQYF.

This clonotype was counted many times. This rearrangement joins TRBV25-1 to TRBJ1-4; weak D call: TRBD1 (5 bases). CDR3 length equals 19 residues. V gave up 0 bases and J gave up 4 bases, with 21 bases separating them. The germline V gene encodes CDR1 MGHDK and CDR2 SYGVNS. CDR3 in amino acids: CASSEYSQGGPSHNEKLFF. CDR3 nucleotide sequence: TGTGCCAGCAGTGAATATAGTCAGGGCGGACCGAGCCATAATGAAAAACTGTTTTTT.

V usage is TRBV6-2 or TRBV6-3 and J usage is TRBJ2-7; 8 bases are shared with TRBD1. The V gene's germline CDR1 is MNHEY and CDR2 SVGEGT. V gave up 9 bases and J gave up 4 bases; unmatched junction bases: 11. CDR3 size: 14 residues. CDR3 in DNA: TGTGCCAGTGTTCCGGGACAGGTGTATTACGAGCAGTACTTC. Protein product: CASVPGQVYYEQYF.

The sample holds a few counts of this clonotype. This chain links TRBV12-3 or TRBV12-4 with TRBJ2-3; 7 bases are shared with TRBD2. The CDR3 loop spans 15 amino acids. With V trimmed by 4 bases and J by 5 bases, 9 bases remained unmatched. DNA for the CDR3: TGTGCCAGCAGTTCAAGAGATCGGGGGGTAGATACGCAGTATTTT. Its translation: CASSSRDRGVDTQYF.